The sequence of this T cell receptor (beta chain) was determined in a study of blood T cell repertoires in COVID-19. At the level of the study: The United States, Italy and Spain supplied acute and convalescent COVID-19 samples. From T cells, B-cell-depleted T cells, or PBMCs came the material, which was cDNA or gDNA.

TCRdb keeps only in-frame clones here, not all; method: immunoSEQ multiplex PCR. The data hold about 50,000 clones, with approximately 85% observed a single time. This CDR3 region has 17 residues. Germline CDR1 is SGHTA and CDR2 is FQGTGA. Deletions cut 4 bases from V and 1 base from J, with 19 bases between. This clonotype originated in a human donor in a cohort sampled during active COVID-19. This sequence joins TRBV7-3 and TRBJ2-5, with a tentative D call TRBD2 (6 bases). Material for sequencing was peripheral blood. CDR3 DNA: TGTGCCAGCAGCTCCGGAACCACTAGGGGAGGCCAAGAGACCCAGTACTTC. Its protein is CASSSGTTRGGQETQYF.